This TCR beta chain emerged from a study of cytomegalovirus exposure and HLA in healthy donors. Study-level points and caveats: TCR beta V- and J-gene trimming, according to a later analysis, was linked to a missense DCLRE1C variant. Some V segments could not be told apart, so they were left out, TRBV6-2 and TRBV6-3 among them.

About this clone: Antigen: not known.

Amplification used 60 Vbeta primers and 13 Jbeta primers. Clones were sequenced by immunoSEQ multiplex PCR, and TCRdb holds only the in-frame ones, with some missing. Among 150,000 to 200,000 clones listed, approximately 67% were seen once. J gave up 4 bases and V 0 bases, and 8 bases lay outside the gene matches. The CDR3 consists of 17 residues. CDR1 is SGDLS and CDR2 is YYNGEE in the germline V gene. The rearrangement links TRBV9 to TRBJ2-3; 10 bases are shared with TRBD2. The source of this sequence is a man aged 35 to 55 in good health and CMV-seronegative. Sequenced sample: PBMCs. DNA for the CDR3: TGTGCCAGCAGCGTAGATAGCGGGAGGTCTAGCGCAGATACGCAGTATTTT. Its translation is CASSVDSGRSSADTQYF. The whole variable domain, remainder taken from reference TRBV9 and TRBJ2-3, is DSGVTQTPKHLITATGQRVTLRCSPRSGDLSVYWYQQSLDQGLQFLIQYYNGEERAKGNILERFSAQQFPDLHSELNLSSLELGDSALYFCASSVDSGRSSADTQYFGPGTRLTVL.